Given below is one TCR beta chain in context. Its antigen is unknown. These data are taken from a study of CD4 T cells in relation to SARS-CoV-2 and coronaviruses. About the research overall: Of the patients, fewer than ten were male, 4 female, two Hispanic. The restricting HLA molecule for shared crossreactive spike epitopes was mapped.

Whole-study results and caveats: According to naive versus memory sequencing, detected responses are memory recall, not newly primed. Compared with monoreactive clones, crossreactive clones showed significantly weaker SARS-CoV-2 expansion.

The protocol was immunoSEQ multiplex PCR, while the TCRdb copy is restricted to in-frame clones and leaves out a portion. This sample has 41,000 or so clones; roughly 84% occur once, and the top ten carry roughly 1.2%. The CDR3 runs to 15 residues. From germline, CDR1 is SGHTA and CDR2 FQGNSA. Trimming pared 7 bases from V and 0 bases from J, leaving 12 bases between. This rearrangement joins TRBV7-2 to TRBJ2-2, with D unresolved. The receptor was derived from an adult with COVID-19. Sequenced input: naive CD4+ T cells from PBMCs, cultured in vitro. Subset denoted: naive CD4+ T cells isolated by negative enrichment. The CDR3, as DNA: TGTGCCAGCACCCTAGGCCTGCCGAACACCGGGGAGCTGTTTTTT. As protein: CASTLGLPNTGELFF.